This TCR beta chain derives from a study of CD4 T cell repertoires in COVID-19. Study at large: After nine to eleven days of IL-2 expansion, CFSE-low cells were relabeled and restimulated with other coronavirus spikes.

Points from the study as a whole: SARS-CoV and/or HKU1 spike cultures shared between 7 and 25% of SARS-CoV-2 clonotypes. Suggested intraclonal diversification: top SARS-CoV-2-reactive clonotypes appeared in two or three memory subsets.

Germline values: CDR1 LNHNV, CDR2 YYDKDF (reference sequence). Trimming shortened V by 0 bases and J by 7 bases, and 15 bases separated the two germline ends. This CDR3 is 16 amino acids long. Donors had recovered from mild-to-severe COVID-19. As concerns this clone: Its antigen is undetermined.

Sequencing used immunoSEQ multiplex PCR; TCRdb keeps in-frame clones, though not all of them. The table records 65,000 to 95,000 clones, roughly four fifths of them present only once. The rearrangement links TRBV15 to TRBJ2-2, with no clear D. The sequence derives from a human donor who had COVID-19. The material sequenced was CD4+ T cells from peripheral blood, taken after recovery from COVID-19. DNA for the CDR3: TGTGCCACCAGCAGAGATCGAGAGTGGGGTATCGGGGAGCTGTTTTTT. This encodes CATSRDREWGIGELFF. The full variable domain, with the rest looked up from reference TRBV15 and TRBJ2-2, is DAMVIQNPRYQVTQFGKPVTLSCSQTLNHNVMYWYQQKSSQAPKLLFHYYDKDFNNEADTPDNFQSRRPNTSFCFLDIRSPGLGDTAMYLCATSRDREWGIGELFFGEGSRLTVL.